The rows below give T cell receptor beta chains drawn from one sample of a study of cytomegalovirus exposure and HLA in healthy donors. Here immunoSEQ multiplex PCR was the method, and the copy in TCRdb shows in-frame clones only, minus some. The data show roughly 60,000 clones, about 91% seen once. What was sequenced was PBMCs. The receptor source for this set is a woman aged 30 to 39 in good health and CMV-seronegative. Each CDR3 is given with its conserved first and last residue. The order of the fields is CDR3 DNA, CDR3 protein, D gene, clone size, J gene, V gene. A D gene is named only where the DNA matches it firmly. Size tells how often a clone was seen (once, few, many) or the class of an expanded clone, and some rows leave it out.

TGTGCCAGCTCACCAGACCCTGCCGGGGGCACCATATATTTT,CASSPDPAGGTIYF,-,once,TRBJ1-3,TRBV18
TGCAGCGTTGACCGGTCAGGGCAATACAATGAGCAGTTCTTC,CSVDRSGQYNEQFF,-,-,TRBJ2-1,TRBV29-1
TGTGCCAGTAGTATGACCCACAGGGGGAACTATGGCTACACCTTC,CASSMTHRGNYGYTF,TRBD1,-,TRBJ1-2,TRBV19
TGTGCCAGCAGGGAGGAGGGGAGAGAAGCTTTCTTT,CASREEGREAFF,-,-,TRBJ1-1,TRBV27
TGCGCCAGCAGCTTGAGGGGGAGGGGTTCCTACAATGAGCAGTTCTTC,CASSLRGRGSYNEQFF,-,-,TRBJ2-1,TRBV5-1
TGTGCCAGCAGCGAGGGACAGGGGTTGGGAAATACGCAGTATTTT,CASSEGQGLGNTQYF,TRBD1,-,TRBJ2-3,TRBV5-5
TGCGCCAGCAGAAAACTAGCGGGGAGGGAGACCCAGTACTTC,CASRKLAGRETQYF,TRBD2,-,TRBJ2-5,TRBV10-1
TGTGCCAGTAGTATCAAACCAGCGGGGGGGGCCTACAATGAGCAGTTCTTC,CASSIKPAGGAYNEQFF,TRBD2,-,TRBJ2-1,TRBV19
TGTGCCAGCAGCTTAGTTGTGTGGGGCGGGGGGGCAGATACGCAGTATTTT,CASSLVVWGGGADTQYF,TRBD2,-,TRBJ2-3,TRBV7-2
TGTGCCAGCAGCTCAGGGACAGGGGGTGAGGCCCAGTACTTC,CASSSGTGGEAQYF,TRBD1,-,TRBJ2-5,TRBV7-3
TGTGCCAGCAGCCTCCGGGCTAGCGGGAGCTACGAGCAGTACTTC,CASSLRASGSYEQYF,TRBD2,-,TRBJ2-7,TRBV9
TGTGCCAGCAGCCCACAACAAGAGACCCAGTACTTC,CASSPQQETQYF,-,-,TRBJ2-5,TRBV7-6
TGCGCCAGCAGCCAAGTCCTAGGGGCCGGAGAGACCCAGTACTTC,CASSQVLGAGETQYF,-,-,TRBJ2-5,TRBV4-1
TGTGCCAGTAGTCCCAGGGGACGGCTGAACACTGAAGCTTTCTTT,CASSPRGRLNTEAFF,-,-,TRBJ1-1,TRBV19
TGTGCCAGCAGCTTAGCGTCCGGGAAGGACTATGGCTACACCTTC,CASSLASGKDYGYTF,-,-,TRBJ1-2,TRBV7-6
TGTGCCAGCAAGTTCCCAGGGGGTGATGGCTACACCTTC,CASKFPGGDGYTF,TRBD1,-,TRBJ1-2,TRBV2
TGTGCCAGCAGTTTACCCCCCCGGGGGAAGAACACTGAAGCTTTCTTT,CASSLPPRGKNTEAFF,-,once,TRBJ1-1,TRBV28
TGTGCCAGCAAAGGACAGATTTCCTATGGCTACACCTTC,CASKGQISYGYTF,-,-,TRBJ1-2,TRBV19
TGTGCCAGCAGCGGACAGGCCTACGAGCAGTACTTC,CASSGQAYEQYF,TRBD1,-,TRBJ2-7,TRBV6-5
TGTGCCAGCAGCTCCCTGGGGGGAGCCGATACGCAGTATTTT,CASSSLGGADTQYF,-,-,TRBJ2-3,TRBV7-3
TGTGCCAGCAGCTTCTCGGAGGGCCTAACCCCCGGGGAGCTGTTTTTT,CASSFSEGLTPGELFF,-,-,TRBJ2-2,TRBV7-3
TGTGCCAGCAGTTACTTAGCGGGAGAAGGCACAGATACGCAGTATTTT,CASSYLAGEGTDTQYF,TRBD2,-,TRBJ2-3,TRBV6-5
TGTGCCTGGGGGATGTGGGAGTCCTACAATGAGCAGTTCTTC,CAWGMWESYNEQFF,-,-,TRBJ2-1,TRBV30
TGTGCCAGCAGCCAACGAGGGAGTTGGGATGAGCAGTTCTTC,CASSQRGSWDEQFF,-,-,TRBJ2-1,TRBV14
TGTGCCAGCAGCTACAGGGGTGATGACTATGGCTACACCTTC,CASSYRGDDYGYTF,TRBD1,-,TRBJ1-2,TRBV13
TGCGCCAGCAGCCCGTCAAGCGGGATAGGAGATACGCAGTATTTT,CASSPSSGIGDTQYF,TRBD2,-,TRBJ2-3,TRBV4-1
TGTGCCATCAGCTCAACTAGCGGGATCGGAGAGCAGTACTTC,CAISSTSGIGEQYF,TRBD2,once,TRBJ2-7,TRBV10-3
TGTGCCAGCATTTTCAGCTTCACTGGACTAGTGTACAATGAGCAGTTCTTC,CASIFSFTGLVYNEQFF,TRBD2,-,TRBJ2-1,TRBV2